Listed here are 29 T cell receptor beta chains from one sample, sequenced in a study of blood T cell repertoires in COVID-19. Sequenced by immunoSEQ multiplex PCR; TCRdb stores in-frame clones only, minus some. The top ten hold over 0.9% of the sample, which has 350,000 or so clones, about nine tenths seen once. The specimen was PBMCs or T cells enriched from blood (not recorded which). The source of these receptors is a woman aged 25 to 45 who had been exposed to COVID-19.

The chain joins TRBV7-9 to TRBJ1-6; D is unresolved. The CDR3 extends over 14 amino acids. The germline CDR1 and CDR2 sequences are SEHNR and FQNEAQ (reference sequence). V lost 0 bases and J 7 bases, leaving 7 bases between the germline ends. DNA of the CDR3: TGTGCCAGCAGCTTAGCGGTAGAAAATTCACCCCTCCACTTT. It is translated as CASSLAVENSPLHF.

This chain joins TRBV19 and TRBJ2-5; a weak D match, TRBD1 (5 bases). The CDR3 is 15 residues long. Deletions cut 3 bases from V and 5 bases from J, with 16 bases between. Per the germline V gene, CDR1 is LNHDA and CDR2 is SQIVND (reference sequence). CDR3 protein: CASSIRQGPRETQYF. CDR3 DNA sequence: TGTGCCAGTAGTATCCGCCAGGGTCCACGGGAGACCCAGTACTTC. The variable domain in full, with the rest retrieved from reference TRBV19 and TRBJ2-5, is DGGITQSPKYLFRKEGQNVTLSCEQNLNHDAMYWYRQDPGQGLRLIYYSQIVNDFQKGDIAEGYSVSREKKESFPLTVTSAQKNPTAFYLCASSIRQGPRETQYFGPGTRLLVL.

The chain joins TRBV28 to TRBJ2-7; D remains unclear. Germline V lookup: CDR1 MDHEN, CDR2 SYDVKM. V lost 6 bases to trimming and J lost 1 base, with 10 bases between them. This CDR3 has 13 amino acids. This CDR3 reads CASRTPQSYEQYF. For the CDR3, the DNA is TGTGCCAGCAGGACACCTCAGTCCTACGAGCAGTACTTC.

This sequence joins TRBV5-6 and TRBJ2-5; 9 bases fit TRBD2. There are 17 residues in the CDR3. V lost 0 bases, J lost 5 bases, and 11 bases stayed unmatched. Germline V gene data show CDR1 as SGHDT and CDR2 as YYEEEE. CDR3 amino acids: CASSLGAPQLAGETQYF. CDR3 bases: TGTGCCAGCAGCTTGGGAGCCCCTCAGCTAGCGGGGGAGACCCAGTACTTC.

The V gene is TRBV24-1, the J gene TRBJ2-6; no firm D call. This CDR3 is 14 amino acids long. The germline CDR1 and CDR2 sequences are KGHDR and SFDVKD. The germline V and J ends were trimmed by 6 bases and 1 base, with 6 bases remaining between them. CDR3 sequence (DNA): TGTGCCACCAGTAGAGGTTCTGGGGCCAACGTCCTGACTTTC. Its translation: CATSRGSGANVLTF.

J is TRBJ1-1 and V is TRBV7-3; 7 bases line up with TRBD1. V was clipped by 5 bases and J by 6 bases; unmatched bases: 6. This CDR3 is built from 13 residues. Germline lookup yields CDR1 SGHTA and CDR2 FQGTGA. CDR3 bases: TGTGCCAGCAGCCTAGGGGGCTACGCTGAAGCTTTCTTT. Its translation is CASSLGGYAEAFF.

The chain carries TRBV15 and TRBJ2-4; 9 bases align to TRBD2. The CDR3 runs to 21 residues. J gave up 0 bases and V 0 bases, and 15 bases lay outside the gene matches. Germline V gives CDR1 LNHNV, CDR2 YYDKDF (reference sequence). The DNA for the CDR3 is TGTGCCACCAGCAGAGATTACCCCACCGGGACTAGCAGAATAGCCAAAAACATTCAGTACTTC. Translating gives CATSRDYPTGTSRIAKNIQYF.

J is TRBJ2-7 and V is TRBV21-1; the table's D call of TRBD2 was not tested on the DNA. TRBV21-1 is annotated as a pseudogene. The CDR3 spans 15 residues. CDR3 nucleotides: TGTGCCAGCACCCTGACTAGCGGCCTATCCTACGAGCAGTACTTC. It codes for CASTLTSGLSYEQYF.

This sequence joins TRBV6-5 and TRBJ2-6; D remains ambiguous. With 6 bases removed from V and 2 bases from J, the gap between germline ends came to 5 bases. The CDR3 totals 13 residues. The V gene's germline CDR1 is MNHEY and CDR2 SVGAGI. CDR3 nucleotide sequence: TGTGCCAGCAGGGCACCTGGGGCCAACGTCCTGACTTTC. It is translated as CASRAPGANVLTF.

V and J are TRBV24-1 and TRBJ2-1; a weak D match, TRBD2 (6 bases). Trimming removed 5 bases from V and 8 bases from J, with 21 bases in between. This CDR3 spans 16 amino acids. Germline lookup yields CDR1 KGHDR and CDR2 SFDVKD. The CDR3 bases are TGTGCCACCAGTGGTCTCGGGACTCCCGTTGCGGATGAGCAGTTCTTC. Translating it yields CATSGLGTPVADEQFF.

The CDR3 DNA sequence: TGCGCCAGCAGCCCCATCCCAGGGACAGGCTATGGCTACACCTTC. Its translation: CASSPIPGTGYGYTF. The rearrangement uses TRBV5-1 and TRBJ1-2, with TRBD1 matching over 8 bases. The CDR3 has 15 residues. Trimming cost V 4 bases and J 4 bases; bases outside gene matches: 9. From germline, CDR1 is SGHRS and CDR2 YFSETQ.

The V and J genes are TRBV19 and TRBJ1-5, with 10 bases aligning to TRBD1. J was trimmed by 5 bases and V by 1 base; bases with no gene match: 14. Germline V gene lookup returns CDR1 LNHDA and CDR2 SQIVND (reference sequence). CDR3 length: 19 amino acids. CDR3: CASSIVLRVDRGPDQPQHF. The CDR3 nucleotides are TGTGCCAGTAGTATAGTATTAAGGGTAGACAGGGGGCCTGATCAGCCCCAGCATTTT.

This chain joins TRBV7-2 and TRBJ1-2, with TRBD1 as a possible D gene (6 bases). V was clipped by 0 bases and J by 4 bases, with 9 bases between them. CDR1 is SGHTA and CDR2 is FQGNSA in the germline V gene. The CDR3 runs to 14 residues. The CDR3 nucleotides are TGTGCCAGCAGCTTAGCGCGAGGGGGCTATGGCTACACCTTC. It encodes CASSLARGGYGYTF.

CDR3 residues: CASSEVPGQGARGYTF. Written as DNA, the CDR3 is TGTGCCAGCAGCGAAGTTCCGGGACAGGGGGCAAGAGGCTACACCTTC. The chain employs TRBV9 and TRBJ1-2, with TRBD1 matching over 12 bases. With 3 bases clipped from V and 8 bases from J, the junction kept 11 bases outside the gene matches. The CDR3 runs to 16 residues. The germline V gene has CDR1 SGDLS and CDR2 YYNGEE.

This clone was seen once. The chain links TRBV5-1 to TRBJ1-2; TRBD1 matches at 10 bases. The V and J ends lost 4 bases and 7 bases, in that order; junction bases with no gene match: 13. The CDR3 sequence is 16 residues long. The germline CDR1 and CDR2 sequences are SGHRS and YFSETQ. The CDR3 region is CASSPSSRQGAGGYTF. CDR3 DNA: TGCGCCAGCAGCCCTAGCTCTAGACAGGGGGCTGGTGGCTACACCTTC.

This clone was seen only once. CDR3 amino acids: CSVRRDRGTDTQYF. CDR3 DNA: TGCAGCGTTCGCCGGGACAGGGGGACAGATACGCAGTATTTT. The chain has TRBV29-1 and TRBJ2-3, with 11 bases matching TRBD1. The CDR3 spans 14 residues. Germline trimming cut 5 bases from V and 3 bases from J; bases unmatched to any gene: 4. Germline values: CDR1 SQVTM, CDR2 ANQGSEA.

The rearrangement uses TRBV10-3 and TRBJ1-2; possibly TRBD1 for D (6 bases). V lost 8 bases and J 2 bases, leaving 15 bases between the germline ends. The germline V gene has CDR1 ENHRY and CDR2 SYGVKD. The CDR3 runs to 14 residues. CDR3 sequence reads: CAIGRQAQNYGYTF. In nucleotides, the CDR3 is TGTGCCATCGGGAGACAGGCCCAGAACTATGGCTACACCTTC.

J is TRBJ2-5 and V is TRBV7-9; D is uncertain. Per the germline V gene, CDR1 is SEHNR and CDR2 is FQNEAQ (reference sequence). V lost 3 bases and J 0 bases, leaving 11 bases between the germline ends. CDR3 length: 15 residues. The CDR3 coding sequence is TGTGCCAGCAGCTTTCTCTTCGGGTACCAAGAGACCCAGTACTTC. Protein sequence: CASSFLFGYQETQYF.

The chain recombines TRBV7-3 with TRBJ2-3; D possibly corresponds to TRBD2 (5 bases). The germline CDR1 and CDR2 sequences are SGHTA and FQGTGA. CDR3 size: 15 residues. V was clipped by 2 bases and J by 2 bases, with 11 bases between them. The DNA for the CDR3 is TGTGCCAGCAGCTTATATGGCGGACTCACAGATACGCAGTATTTT. Amino acid sequence: CASSLYGGLTDTQYF.

The CDR3 reads CAWRHRGLAGWDEQFF. CDR3 coding DNA: TGTGCCTGGAGGCATCGGGGCCTAGCGGGATGGGATGAGCAGTTCTTC. J is TRBJ2-1 and V is TRBV30; 9 bases are shared with TRBD2. This CDR3 comprises 16 residues. In germline, CDR1 is GTSNPN, CDR2 SVGIG (reference sequence). V shed 3 bases and J 8 bases; nucleotides not matched to a gene: 14.

The rearrangement uses TRBV5-8 and TRBJ1-5; D not certain. The V gene's germline CDR1 is SGHTS and CDR2 YDEGEE. This CDR3 is 16 amino acids long. Trimming pared 4 bases from V and 0 bases from J, leaving 14 bases between. CDR3 protein: CASSVPGSYSNQPQHF. DNA for the CDR3: TGTGCCAGCAGCGTGCCCGGGTCCTATAGCAATCAGCCCCAGCATTTT.

The V and J genes are TRBV7-9 and TRBJ2-1, with TRBD2 as a possible D gene (5 bases). Between the trimmed V and J ends, which lost 1 base and 12 bases, there was a span of 10 bases. CDR1 SEHNR and CDR2 FQNEAQ come from the germline V gene (reference sequence). CDR3 length: 12 amino acids. CDR3 sequence: CASSLELVVQFF. The CDR3 DNA reads TGTGCCAGCAGCTTAGAACTAGTCGTGCAGTTCTTC.

The chain recombines TRBV5-5 with TRBJ1-2; 8 bases agree with TRBD1. The length of the CDR3 is 14 residues. Germline-derived CDR1 and CDR2 are SGHKS and YYEKEE (reference sequence). Trimming cost V 3 bases and J 4 bases; bases outside gene matches: 5. The CDR3 bases are TGTGCCAGCAGCTCGGACAGGGCAATCTATGGCTACACCTTC. It codes for CASSSDRAIYGYTF.

V usage is TRBV19 and J usage is TRBJ1-1; TRBD1 matches 12 bases. V gave up 6 bases and J gave up 1 base; unmatched junction bases: 12. This CDR3 contains 18 residues. Germline V gene data show CDR1 as LNHDA and CDR2 as SQIVND (reference sequence). CDR3 sequence (DNA): TGTGCCAGTAGCGCCCGGGACAGGGGGCAAGTATGGAACACTGAAGCTTTCTTT. Translating it yields CASSARDRGQVWNTEAFF.

The chain recombines TRBV5-4 with TRBJ2-1, with a tentative D call TRBD2 (5 bases). This CDR3 is 16 amino acids long. Germline CDR1 reads SGHNT; CDR2 reads YYREEE (reference sequence). V gave up 2 bases and J gave up 2 bases, with 14 bases separating them. The CDR3 protein is CASSLGEGLPYNEQFF. The CDR3 region has the DNA TGTGCCAGCAGCTTAGGAGAAGGACTTCCCTACAATGAGCAGTTCTTC.

This clone showed up just once. The chain links TRBV3-1 (or the pseudogene TRBV3-2) to TRBJ1-5; D not certain. Trimming cost V 2 bases and J 5 bases, with 13 bases left between them. This CDR3 has 15 amino acids. CDR1 is LGHDT and CDR2 is YNNKEL in the germline V gene (reference sequence). The CDR3 DNA is TGTGCCAGCAGCCAACGGGAATTCGGGGATCAGCCCCAGCATTTT. Translated, it gives CASSQREFGDQPQHF.

This clone was recorded once. This sequence joins TRBV28 and TRBJ1-2; 9 bases map to TRBD1. The CDR3 has 16 amino acids. Germline trimming cut 7 bases from V and 0 bases from J; bases unmatched to any gene: 9. CDR1 and CDR2 from the germline V gene are MDHEN and SYDVKM. The CDR3 reads CASNIQGAQANYGYTF. Written as DNA, the CDR3 is TGTGCCAGCAATATACAGGGGGCCCAAGCTAACTATGGCTACACCTTC.

The rearrangement joins TRBV19 to TRBJ1-5, with D possibly TRBD1 on 5 matching bases. Germline loops: CDR1 LNHDA, CDR2 SQIVND (reference sequence). The CDR3 extends over 12 amino acids. V was clipped by 3 bases and J by 6 bases, with 6 bases between them. CDR3 in amino acids: CASSMGRQPQHF. DNA of the CDR3: TGTGCCAGTAGTATGGGGCGTCAGCCCCAGCATTTT.

J is TRBJ1-6 and V is TRBV19; D may be TRBD1 (5 bases). V was clipped by 10 bases and J by 7 bases, with 17 bases between them. The CDR3 is made up of 14 amino acids. CDR1 and CDR2 from the germline V gene are LNHDA and SQIVND (reference sequence). The CDR3 here is CATRRGPRNSPLHF. In DNA, the CDR3 is TGTGCCACCAGGAGGGGACCCAGGAATTCACCCCTCCACTTT. Together with reference TRBV19 and TRBJ1-6, the CDR3 gives the full variable domain: DGGITQSPKYLFRKEGQNVTLSCEQNLNHDAMYWYRQDPGQGLRLIYYSQIVNDFQKGDIAEGYSVSREKKESFPLTVTSAQKNPTAFYLCATRRGPRNSPLHFGNGTRLTVT.